This TCR beta chain is from a study of T cell responses to AZD1222 COVID-19 vaccine. Profiling relied on immunoSEQ multiplex PCR, and the TCRdb table lists in-frame clones only, not all of them. This sample has 100,000 to 150,000 clones, with more than 80% found just once. Trimming took off 4 bases at V and 7 bases at J, with 16 bases between the two ends. Germline V gives CDR1 LGHDT, CDR2 YNNKEL (reference sequence). The CDR3 runs 14 residues. The sequence was obtained from an adult in good health. The input for sequencing was peripheral blood, taken on day 0 of AZD1222 vaccination. The chain recombines TRBV3-1 (or the pseudogene TRBV3-2) with TRBJ1-1, with D maybe TRBD1 (6 bases). CDR3 region: CASSLWTEIHEAFF. CDR3 bases: TGTGCCAGCAGCCTCTGGACAGAGATACATGAAGCTTTCTTT.